This is a list of T cell receptor beta chains from one sample in a study of lymphopenia after photon versus proton radiotherapy. Clones were sequenced by immunoSEQ multiplex PCR, and TCRdb holds only the in-frame ones, with some missing. The sample consists of about 30,000 clones, approximately 90% of them appearing once. The material was peripheral blood, obtained from a patient treated with proton-based radiotherapy. Receptors were obtained from a woman aged 60 to 75 with cholangiocarcinoma. Some clones in this sample may be carry-over from other donors' samples. Both conserved end residues are part of each CDR3. Fields, in order: clone size, D gene, V gene, CDR3 length, J gene, CDR3 protein, CDR3 DNA. The D gene is left open where the match is weak. Rows give clone size only sometimes, using once, few, many, or a class for an expanded clone.

clone_size: -; d_call: TRBD2; v_call: TRBV18; cdr3_length: 14; j_call: TRBJ2-1; cdr3_aa: CASSPTGGSTEQFF; cdr3_nt: TGTGCCAGCTCACCAACCGGCGGGAGTACTGAGCAGTTCTTC
clone_size: -; d_call: -; v_call: TRBV7-9; cdr3_length: 13; j_call: TRBJ1-1; cdr3_aa: CASSFQGNTEAFF; cdr3_nt: TGTGCCAGCAGCTTTCAGGGGAACACTGAAGCTTTCTTT
clone_size: -; d_call: TRBD2; v_call: TRBV29-1; cdr3_length: 14; j_call: TRBJ2-1; cdr3_aa: CSVAGTSGSWEQFF; cdr3_nt: TGCAGCGTTGCCGGGACTAGCGGGAGTTGGGAGCAGTTCTTC
clone_size: -; d_call: -; v_call: TRBV7-2; cdr3_length: 12; j_call: TRBJ2-7; cdr3_aa: CASSFSDREQYF; cdr3_nt: TGTGCCAGCAGCTTTAGTGACCGCGAGCAGTACTTC
clone_size: once; d_call: -; v_call: TRBV10-2; cdr3_length: 14; j_call: TRBJ1-5; cdr3_aa: CASKGGEGSQPQHF; cdr3_nt: TGCGCCAGCAAGGGGGGCGAGGGTTCTCAGCCCCAGCATTTT
clone_size: -; d_call: TRBD2; v_call: TRBV6-1; cdr3_length: 17; j_call: TRBJ2-7; cdr3_aa: CASSDYPGGGAGYEQYF; cdr3_nt: TGTGCCAGCAGTGACTATCCGGGGGGGGGAGCGGGTTACGAGCAGTACTTC
clone_size: -; d_call: -; v_call: TRBV13; cdr3_length: 14; j_call: TRBJ2-1; cdr3_aa: CASTQRGFYNEQFF; cdr3_nt: TGTGCCAGCACCCAGAGGGGTTTTTACAATGAGCAGTTCTTC
clone_size: -; d_call: -; v_call: TRBV18; cdr3_length: 13; j_call: TRBJ2-1; cdr3_aa: CASSPDQYNEQFF; cdr3_nt: TGTGCCAGCTCACCAGACCAGTACAATGAGCAGTTCTTC
clone_size: -; d_call: -; v_call: TRBV6-6; cdr3_length: 15; j_call: TRBJ1-5; cdr3_aa: CASSYADSVNQPQHF; cdr3_nt: TGTGCCAGCAGTTACGCGGACAGCGTTAATCAGCCCCAGCATTTT
clone_size: -; d_call: -; v_call: TRBV5-1; cdr3_length: 13; j_call: TRBJ2-2; cdr3_aa: CASNNGGTGELFF; cdr3_nt: TGCGCCAGCAACAACGGGGGAACCGGGGAGCTGTTTTTT
clone_size: -; d_call: -; v_call: TRBV29-1; cdr3_length: 10; j_call: TRBJ1-2; cdr3_aa: CSADERGYTF; cdr3_nt: TGCAGCGCGGATGAGAGGGGCTACACCTTC
clone_size: -; d_call: -; v_call: TRBV5-1; cdr3_length: 13; j_call: TRBJ2-7; cdr3_aa: CASSIAQGYEQYF; cdr3_nt: TGCGCCAGCAGCATAGCGCAGGGTTACGAGCAGTACTTC
clone_size: -; d_call: TRBD2; v_call: TRBV2; cdr3_length: 12; j_call: TRBJ2-3; cdr3_aa: CASSGGADTQYF; cdr3_nt: TGTGCCAGCAGCGGGGGGGCGGATACGCAGTATTTT
clone_size: -; d_call: -; v_call: TRBV7-2; cdr3_length: 14; j_call: TRBJ2-6; cdr3_aa: CASSRQAGANVLTF; cdr3_nt: TGTGCCAGCAGCCGACAGGCTGGGGCCAACGTCCTGACTTTC
clone_size: -; d_call: TRBD1; v_call: TRBV29-1; cdr3_length: 13; j_call: TRBJ2-5; cdr3_aa: CSATDRGQETQYF; cdr3_nt: TGCAGCGCCACGGACAGGGGGCAAGAGACCCAGTACTTC
clone_size: -; d_call: -; v_call: TRBV7-9; cdr3_length: 15; j_call: TRBJ2-5; cdr3_aa: CASSPPPGVVETQYF; cdr3_nt: TGTGCCAGCAGCCCTCCTCCAGGGGTAGTGGAGACCCAGTACTTC
clone_size: -; d_call: -; v_call: TRBV16; cdr3_length: 18; j_call: TRBJ1-4; cdr3_aa: CASSQYGQARATNEKLFF; cdr3_nt: TGTGCCAGCAGCCAATACGGGCAGGCCCGTGCAACTAATGAAAAACTGTTTTTT
clone_size: -; d_call: -; v_call: TRBV10-2; cdr3_length: 17; j_call: TRBJ2-1; cdr3_aa: CASSEPISGLSYNEQFF; cdr3_nt: TGCGCCAGCAGTGAGCCCATATCAGGGCTATCCTACAATGAGCAGTTCTTC
clone_size: -; d_call: -; v_call: TRBV30; cdr3_length: 17; j_call: TRBJ2-3; cdr3_aa: CAWRQGRILRDTDTQYF; cdr3_nt: TGTGCCTGGAGGCAGGGGAGAATCTTAAGGGACACAGATACGCAGTATTTT
clone_size: -; d_call: -; v_call: TRBV7-2; cdr3_length: 17; j_call: TRBJ2-3; cdr3_aa: CASSARRGTTLPDTQYF; cdr3_nt: TGTGCCAGCAGCGCCAGGAGAGGAACTACCCTCCCAGATACGCAGTATTTT
clone_size: -; d_call: TRBD2; v_call: TRBV4-1; cdr3_length: 16; j_call: TRBJ2-1; cdr3_aa: CASSQQTSGFYNEQFF; cdr3_nt: TGCGCCAGCAGCCAACAGACTAGCGGGTTCTACAATGAGCAGTTCTTC
clone_size: -; d_call: -; v_call: TRBV7-9; cdr3_length: 13; j_call: TRBJ2-7; cdr3_aa: CASTYIGGREQYF; cdr3_nt: TGTGCCAGCACCTATATCGGGGGGCGCGAGCAGTACTTC
clone_size: -; d_call: -; v_call: TRBV27; cdr3_length: 13; j_call: TRBJ2-2; cdr3_aa: CASRTTNTGELFF; cdr3_nt: TGTGCCAGCAGGACGACCAACACCGGGGAGCTGTTTTTT
clone_size: -; d_call: -; v_call: TRBV20-1; cdr3_length: 11; j_call: TRBJ2-1; cdr3_aa: CSAGDYNEQFF; cdr3_nt: TGCAGTGCGGGGGACTACAATGAGCAGTTCTTC
clone_size: once; d_call: -; v_call: TRBV5-6; cdr3_length: 15; j_call: TRBJ2-2; cdr3_aa: CASSWGSGATGELFF; cdr3_nt: TGTGCCAGCAGCTGGGGGTCAGGGGCCACCGGGGAGCTGTTTTTT
clone_size: few; d_call: -; v_call: TRBV9; cdr3_length: 13; j_call: TRBJ2-7; cdr3_aa: CASSPRGGYEQYF; cdr3_nt: TGTGCCAGCAGCCCCAGGGGGGGCTACGAGCAGTACTTC
clone_size: -; d_call: -; v_call: TRBV7-9; cdr3_length: 16; j_call: TRBJ1-5; cdr3_aa: CASSLALGTNNQPQHF; cdr3_nt: TGTGCCAGCAGCTTAGCGCTTGGGACAAACAATCAGCCCCAGCATTTT
clone_size: -; d_call: -; v_call: TRBV2; cdr3_length: 13; j_call: TRBJ1-1; cdr3_aa: CASSGYVGTEAFF; cdr3_nt: TGTGCCAGCAGTGGGTATGTCGGGACTGAAGCTTTCTTT
clone_size: -; d_call: TRBD2; v_call: TRBV7-9; cdr3_length: 16; j_call: TRBJ2-2; cdr3_aa: CASSLRTSGYTGELFF; cdr3_nt: TGTGCCAGCAGCTTAAGGACTAGCGGGTATACCGGGGAGCTGTTTTTT
clone_size: -; d_call: -; v_call: TRBV7-9; cdr3_length: 15; j_call: TRBJ1-1; cdr3_aa: CASMREGSLNTEAFF; cdr3_nt: TGTGCCAGCATGCGGGAGGGGTCGTTGAACACTGAAGCTTTCTTT
clone_size: -; d_call: -; v_call: TRBV4-1; cdr3_length: 14; j_call: TRBJ2-5; cdr3_aa: CASSQGDYQETQYF; cdr3_nt: TGCGCCAGCAGCCAAGGGGACTACCAAGAGACCCAGTACTTC
clone_size: -; d_call: TRBD1; v_call: TRBV7-8; cdr3_length: 15; j_call: TRBJ2-3; cdr3_aa: CASSQQGALPDTQYF; cdr3_nt: TGTGCCAGCAGCCAACAGGGGGCGCTTCCAGATACGCAGTATTTT
clone_size: -; d_call: -; v_call: TRBV5-5; cdr3_length: 13; j_call: TRBJ1-1; cdr3_aa: CASSLGRNTEAFF; cdr3_nt: TGTGCCAGCAGCTTGGGCCGGAACACTGAAGCTTTCTTT